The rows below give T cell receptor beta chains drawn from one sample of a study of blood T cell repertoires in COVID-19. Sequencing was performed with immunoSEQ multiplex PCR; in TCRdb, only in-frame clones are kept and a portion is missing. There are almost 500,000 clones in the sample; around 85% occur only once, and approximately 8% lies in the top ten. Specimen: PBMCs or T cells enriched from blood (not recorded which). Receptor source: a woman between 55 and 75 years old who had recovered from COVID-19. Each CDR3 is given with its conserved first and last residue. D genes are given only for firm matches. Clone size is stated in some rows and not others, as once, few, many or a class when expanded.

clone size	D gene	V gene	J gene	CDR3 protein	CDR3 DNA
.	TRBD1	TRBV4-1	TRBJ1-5	CASSPPPGTDSNQPQHF	TGCGCCAGCAGCCCCCCACCGGGGACAGATAGCAATCAGCCCCAGCATTTT
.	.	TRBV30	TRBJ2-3	CAWSVNAGAGDTQYF	TGTGCCTGGAGTGTAAATGCGGGGGCCGGGGATACGCAGTATTTT
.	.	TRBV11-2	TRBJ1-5	CASSFPGVQPQHF	TGTGCCAGCAGCTTCCCAGGGGTTCAGCCCCAGCATTTT
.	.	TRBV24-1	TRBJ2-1	CATSGAGRDYNEQFF	TGTGCCACCAGTGGGGCAGGCCGTGACTACAATGAGCAGTTCTTC
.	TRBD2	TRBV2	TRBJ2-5	CASIGGGETQYF	TGTGCCAGCATTGGGGGGGGAGAGACCCAGTACTTC
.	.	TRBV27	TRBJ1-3	CASSPGTAGDTIYF	TGTGCCAGCAGCCCTGGGACCGCGGGGGACACCATATATTTT
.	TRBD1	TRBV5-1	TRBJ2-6	CASSQRTGQNSGANVLTF	TGCGCCAGCAGCCAACGGACAGGGCAAAACTCTGGGGCCAACGTCCTGACTTTC
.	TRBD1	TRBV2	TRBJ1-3	CARGQSSGNTIYF	TGTGCCAGGGGACAGAGCTCTGGAAACACCATATATTTT
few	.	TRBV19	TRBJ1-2	CASSPRPGLTNYGYTF	TGTGCCAGTAGCCCGAGACCGGGACTGACCAACTATGGCTACACCTTC
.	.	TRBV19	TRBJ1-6	CASSIGRGLTSPLHF	TGTGCCAGTAGTATAGGGCGGGGTCTCACGTCACCCCTCCACTTT
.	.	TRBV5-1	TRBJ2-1	CASRPTRDNEQFF	TGCGCCAGCCGACCTACTAGGGACAATGAGCAGTTCTTC
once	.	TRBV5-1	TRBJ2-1	CASSWSGSPYNEQFF	TGCGCCAGCAGCTGGTCGGGGTCGCCCTACAATGAGCAGTTCTTC
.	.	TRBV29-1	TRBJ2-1	CSSKGGASNEQFF	TGCAGCAGTAAAGGAGGGGCTAGCAATGAGCAGTTCTTC
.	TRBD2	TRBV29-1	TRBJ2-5	CSVLAGGIGETQYF	TGCAGCGTTCTAGCGGGGGGGATTGGAGAGACCCAGTACTTC
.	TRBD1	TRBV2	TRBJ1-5	CASSEEGASNQPQHF	TGTGCCAGCAGTGAAGAGGGGGCGAGCAATCAGCCCCAGCATTTT
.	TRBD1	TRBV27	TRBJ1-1	CASNRAGGWGTEAFF	TGTGCCAGCAACAGAGCAGGGGGCTGGGGCACTGAAGCTTTCTTT
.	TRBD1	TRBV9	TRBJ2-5	CASSVDPDRAQETQYF	TGTGCCAGCAGCGTAGACCCCGACAGGGCCCAAGAGACCCAGTACTTC
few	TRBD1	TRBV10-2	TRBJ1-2	CASSEPTGVGYTF	TGCGCCAGCAGTGAGCCTACAGGGGTTGGCTACACCTTC
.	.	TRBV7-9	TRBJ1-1	CASSLGTGMNTEAFF	TGTGCCAGCAGCTTAGGGACTGGGATGAACACTGAAGCTTTCTTT
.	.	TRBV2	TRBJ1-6	CASSTDSSYNSPLHF	TGTGCCAGCAGTACCGACAGCTCCTATAATTCACCCCTCCACTTT
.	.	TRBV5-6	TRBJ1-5	CASSLKQGSSNQPQHF	TGTGCCAGCAGCTTGAAACAGGGAAGCAGCAATCAGCCCCAGCATTTT
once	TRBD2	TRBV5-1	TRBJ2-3	CASSLGFTSGGIDTQYF	TGCGCCAGCAGCTTGGGGTTCACTAGCGGGGGGATAGATACGCAGTATTTT
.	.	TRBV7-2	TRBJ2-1	CASIPITSLSSYNEQFF	TGTGCCAGCATCCCAATTACTAGTCTGAGCTCCTACAATGAGCAGTTCTTC
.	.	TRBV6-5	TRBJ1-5	CASTLQGGNQPQHF	TGTGCCAGCACCTTACAGGGAGGCAATCAGCCCCAGCATTTT
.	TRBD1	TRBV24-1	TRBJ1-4	CATSDLDRVNEKLFF	TGTGCCACCAGTGACCTAGACAGGGTGAATGAAAAACTGTTTTTT
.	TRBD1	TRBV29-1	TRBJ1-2	CSVEGTGDRGSNYYGYTF	TGCAGCGTTGAGGGTACCGGGGACAGGGGTTCTAACTACTATGGCTACACCTTC
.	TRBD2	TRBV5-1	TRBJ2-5	CASSATLAGGQETQYF	TGCGCCAGCAGCGCTACCCTAGCGGGGGGGCAGGAGACCCAGTACTTC
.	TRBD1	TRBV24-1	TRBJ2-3	CATSGKSTGSTDTQYF	TGTGCCACCAGTGGGAAGTCGACAGGGAGCACAGATACGCAGTATTTT
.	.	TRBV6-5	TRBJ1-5	CASSQQGNQPQHF	TGTGCCAGCAGCCAACAGGGAAATCAGCCCCAGCATTTT
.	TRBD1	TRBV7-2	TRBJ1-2	CASSLGQGEGGYTF	TGTGCCAGCAGCTTAGGACAGGGCGAAGGCGGCTACACCTTC
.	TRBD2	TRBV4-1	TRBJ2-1	CASSQERGSRGGLGNEQFF	TGCGCCAGCAGCCAAGAAAGGGGTTCCCGGGGGGGCCTAGGCAATGAGCAGTTCTTC
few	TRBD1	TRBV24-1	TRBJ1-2	CATSDSGTGNYGYTF	TGTGCCACCAGTGATTCCGGGACAGGGAACTATGGCTACACCTTC
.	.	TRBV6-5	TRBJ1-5	CASSSGYPQPQHF	TGTGCCAGCAGTTCCGGGTATCCTCAGCCCCAGCATTTT
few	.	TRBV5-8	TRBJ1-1	CASSLLGLGLEAFF	TGTGCCAGCAGCTTACTCGGACTTGGCTTGGAAGCTTTCTTT
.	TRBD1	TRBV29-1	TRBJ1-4	CSVRQGSNEKLFF	TGCAGCGTCAGACAGGGCTCTAATGAAAAACTGTTTTTT
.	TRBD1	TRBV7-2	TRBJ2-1	CASSSGQGINEQFF	TGTGCCAGCAGCTCGGGACAGGGGATCAATGAGCAGTTCTTC
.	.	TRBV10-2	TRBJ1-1	CASSAIGQTFEAFF	TGCGCCAGCAGTGCTATTGGACAGACCTTTGAAGCTTTCTTT
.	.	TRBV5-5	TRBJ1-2	CASSSTALYGYTF	TGTGCCAGCAGTTCGACAGCCCTCTATGGCTACACCTTC
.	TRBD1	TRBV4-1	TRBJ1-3	CASSQGSPRTGGNTIYF	TGCGCCAGCAGCCAAGGTTCCCCTCGGACAGGAGGAAACACCATATATTTT
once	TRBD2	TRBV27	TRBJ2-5	CASSSPGTRNVETQYF	TGTGCCAGCAGTTCTCCCGGGACTAGGAATGTCGAGACCCAGTACTTC
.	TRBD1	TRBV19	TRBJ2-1	CASIEQGGNYNEQFF	TGTGCCAGTATAGAACAGGGGGGCAACTACAATGAGCAGTTCTTC
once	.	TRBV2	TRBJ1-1	CASSSAGANTEAFF	TGTGCCAGCAGTTCGGCAGGGGCGAACACTGAAGCTTTCTTT
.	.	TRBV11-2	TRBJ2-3	CASSLGGDTQYF	TGTGCCAGCAGCTTAGGGGGCGATACGCAGTATTTT
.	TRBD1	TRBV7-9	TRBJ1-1	CASIRTGENTEAFF	TGTGCCAGTATCCGGACAGGGGAGAACACTGAAGCTTTCTTT
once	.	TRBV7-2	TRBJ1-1	CASSLTGWITEAFF	TGTGCCAGCAGCTTAACAGGATGGATCACTGAAGCTTTCTTT
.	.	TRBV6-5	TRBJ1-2	CASTREGKLKDTF	TGTGCCAGCACAAGGGAGGGGAAACTGAAAGACACCTTC
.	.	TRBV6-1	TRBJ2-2	CASSEARGNTGELFF	TGTGCCAGCAGTGAAGCAAGAGGGAACACCGGGGAGCTGTTTTTT
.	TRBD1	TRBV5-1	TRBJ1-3	CASSLGRQGQRGSGNTIYF	TGCGCCAGCAGCTTGGGTAGACAGGGACAAAGGGGCTCTGGAAACACCATATATTTT
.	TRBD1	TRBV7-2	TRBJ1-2	CASSPRQGAVYGYTF	TGTGCCAGCAGCCCGAGACAGGGGGCGGTCTATGGCTACACCTTC
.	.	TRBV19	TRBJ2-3	CATGGRTDTQYF	TGTGCCACCGGGGGAAGGACAGATACGCAGTATTTT
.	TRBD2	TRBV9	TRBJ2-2	CASSVSTSGGNTGELFF	TGTGCCAGCAGCGTATCGACTAGCGGGGGGAACACCGGGGAGCTGTTTTTT
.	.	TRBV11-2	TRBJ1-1	CASSLSNRLNPEAFF	TGTGCCAGCAGCTTATCGAACAGGCTAAACCCTGAAGCTTTCTTT
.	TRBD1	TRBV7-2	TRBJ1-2	CASSLAGRGPPKNYGYTF	TGTGCCAGCAGCTTAGCCGGCAGGGGGCCGCCCAAAAACTATGGCTACACCTTC